The entry that follows covers one TCR beta chain sequence. These data come from a study of T cell responses to AZD1222 COVID-19 vaccine. The protocol was immunoSEQ multiplex PCR, while the TCRdb copy is restricted to in-frame clones and leaves out a portion. Among 100,000 to 130,000 clones listed, around 91% were seen once. The CDR3 extends over 15 amino acids. The source is an adult in good health. This sequence joins TRBV21-1 and TRBJ2-7; the table's TRBD2 call for D was not verified on the DNA. TRBV21-1 is deemed a pseudogene. The sample consisted of peripheral blood, taken on day 0 of AZD1222 vaccination. Written as DNA, the CDR3 is TGTGCCTCCGCAGGAACTAGCGGGAGCTCCTACGAGCAGTACTTC. Translating gives CASAGTSGSSYEQYF.